The clone carrying this T cell receptor beta chain turned up a few times. The antigen remains unidentified. The data stem from a study of early T cells in non-severe SARS-CoV-2 infection. Looking at the study overall: Bulk RNA taken from unsorted whole blood was sequenced, leaving chains unpaired. The study, taken as a whole, reports: Lookups in VDJdb leaned toward anti-spike CD8 responses and missed private and CD4 specificities.

Germline CDR1 reads DFQATT; CDR2 reads SNEGSKA (reference sequence). The junction had 5 bases not matched to a gene; V was cut back by 1 base and J by 3 bases. The CDR3 is 14 residues long. cDNA molecules, individually, were tagged with unique molecular identifiers. TCRdb fed the 5' RACE reads into MiXCR, producing one record per CDR3 protein. This sample carries almost 65,000 distinct CDR3 sequences, just under 5% of them seen once, and the ten largest clones take 4.9%. The rearrangement uses TRBV20-1 and TRBJ2-7; the match to TRBD2 covers 8 bases. Sequenced input: whole blood. This TCR came from an adult who was a healthcare worker with PCR-confirmed SARS-CoV-2 infection or an uninfected control (not recorded which). The CDR3 spells CSARGDSGNYEQYF. The CDR3 nucleotides read TGCAGTGCTAGAGGAGATAGCGGGAACTACGAGCAGTACTTC.